This T cell receptor beta chain was observed in a study of blood T cells in healthy people across ages. Germline V gene lookup returns CDR1 LGHNT and CDR2 FRNRAP. Trimming stripped 3 bases from V and 0 bases from J, with 9 bases between. The CDR3 is made up of 16 amino acids. For this clonotype: Its antigen remains unknown.

For the second PCR, which ran for roughly 6 to 12 cycles, a sample-barcoded 5' primer and a J-beta primer mix were used. TCRdb passed the 5' RACE reads through MiXCR, listing each CDR3 protein once. The repertoire holds fewer than 2 million distinct CDR3 sequences, with roughly two fifths as singletons. Study-wide points: Measured against age, TCR beta diversity per million T cells decreased in a roughly linear manner.

Peripheral blood from each donor was collected in a volume of about 9.9 milliliters. This sequence originates from a human donor in good health. Sequencing input: blood. The gene calls are TRBV12-5 and TRBJ2-6; D unclear. The CDR3 region is CASGFPGHSGANVLTF. CDR3 in DNA: TGTGCTAGTGGTTTCCCCGGCCACTCTGGGGCCAACGTCCTGACTTTC.